This T cell receptor beta chain was recorded in a study of a mutant IDH1 vaccine in newly diagnosed glioma. Study-wide context: The treated group averaged about 41 years old and was around 62% male, roughly 40% female. Most patients had received both radiotherapy and temozolomide, the prior options being radiotherapy, temozolomide, or both.

As to this clone: What it recognizes is unknown.

Profiled with immunoSEQ multiplex PCR; TCRdb holds only in-frame clones, not every one. There are approximately 62,000 clones in the sample; around 83% occur only once, and about 4% lies in the top ten. This sample's time point: week 23, last vaccination. With topical imiquimod, each dose of the vaccine consisted of 300 ug of mutant IDH1 20-mer peptide. CDR3 size: 12 residues. CDR1 is LNHDA, CDR2 SQIVND, per germline (reference sequence). Study-wide results and caveats: Of all patients, around 94% showed vaccine-induced immune responses.

The sequenced sample was PBMCs, obtained from a glioma patient whose treatment included an IDH1 peptide vaccine. V is TRBV19 and J is TRBJ2-5, with D tentatively TRBD2 (5 bases). The tail of the sequence fits TRBJ2-7 better, so the J call may be wrong. The sequence was collected from a young man with glioma. The CDR3 nucleotides are TGTGCCAGTAGTGAGACGGGAAACGAGCAGTACTTC. This gives the protein CASSETGNEQYF.